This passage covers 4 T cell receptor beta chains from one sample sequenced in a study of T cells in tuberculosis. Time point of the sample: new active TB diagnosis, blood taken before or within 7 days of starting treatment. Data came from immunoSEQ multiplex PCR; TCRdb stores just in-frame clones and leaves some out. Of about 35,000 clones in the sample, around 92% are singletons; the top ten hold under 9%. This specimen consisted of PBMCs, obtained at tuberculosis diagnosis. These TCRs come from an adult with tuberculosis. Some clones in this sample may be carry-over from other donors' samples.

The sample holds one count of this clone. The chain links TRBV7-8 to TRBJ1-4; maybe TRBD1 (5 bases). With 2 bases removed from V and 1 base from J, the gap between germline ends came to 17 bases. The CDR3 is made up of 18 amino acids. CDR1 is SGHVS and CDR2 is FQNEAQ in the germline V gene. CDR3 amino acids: CASSLLFRGRGTNEKLFF. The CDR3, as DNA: TGTGCCAGCAGCTTATTATTCCGGGGGAGGGGAACTAATGAAAAACTGTTTTTT.

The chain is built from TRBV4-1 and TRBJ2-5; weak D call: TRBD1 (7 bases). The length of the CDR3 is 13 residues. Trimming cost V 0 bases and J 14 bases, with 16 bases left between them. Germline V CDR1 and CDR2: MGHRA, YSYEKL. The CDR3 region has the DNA TGCGCCAGCAGCCAAGAAGGTGGGGGGACAGCTTACTTC. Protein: CASSQEGGGTAYF.

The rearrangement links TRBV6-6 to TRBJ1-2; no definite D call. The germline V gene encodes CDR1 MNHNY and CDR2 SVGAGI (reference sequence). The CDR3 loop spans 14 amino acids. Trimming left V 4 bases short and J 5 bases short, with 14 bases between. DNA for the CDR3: TGTGCCAGCAGTTCAAGGGTGGAGGGTTATGGCTACACCTTC. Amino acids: CASSSRVEGYGYTF.

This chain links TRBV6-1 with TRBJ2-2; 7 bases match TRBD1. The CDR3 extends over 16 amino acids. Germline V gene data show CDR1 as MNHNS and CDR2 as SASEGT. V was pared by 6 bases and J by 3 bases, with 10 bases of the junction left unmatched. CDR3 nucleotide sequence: TGTGCCAGCAGAGAAAAGGGACAGTCGGACACCGGGGAGCTGTTTTTT. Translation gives CASREKGQSDTGELFF.